Reported below is one T cell receptor beta chain. Its cognate antigen is unknown. These data come from a study of a mutant IDH1 vaccine in newly diagnosed glioma. The CDR3 has 14 amino acids. Germline V CDR1 and CDR2: MGHDK, SYGVNS. V was shortened by 2 bases and J by 2 bases, with 10 bases between the two germline ends. Data came from immunoSEQ multiplex PCR; TCRdb stores just in-frame clones and leaves some out. The sample lists about 64,000 clones, approximately 84% occurring once. Specified time point: week 11, during vaccination. One vaccine dose held 300 ug of mutant IDH1 20-mer peptide and came with topical imiquimod.

V gene TRBV25-1 combines with J gene TRBJ2-7; D gene unclear. Sample: PBMCs, taken from a glioma patient whose treatment included an IDH1 peptide vaccine. The source of this sequence is a woman between 50 and 59 years old with glioma. Written as DNA, the CDR3 is TGTGCCAGCAGTGAAAGAGGACCACCCTACGAGCAGTACTTC. Translated: CASSERGPPYEQYF.